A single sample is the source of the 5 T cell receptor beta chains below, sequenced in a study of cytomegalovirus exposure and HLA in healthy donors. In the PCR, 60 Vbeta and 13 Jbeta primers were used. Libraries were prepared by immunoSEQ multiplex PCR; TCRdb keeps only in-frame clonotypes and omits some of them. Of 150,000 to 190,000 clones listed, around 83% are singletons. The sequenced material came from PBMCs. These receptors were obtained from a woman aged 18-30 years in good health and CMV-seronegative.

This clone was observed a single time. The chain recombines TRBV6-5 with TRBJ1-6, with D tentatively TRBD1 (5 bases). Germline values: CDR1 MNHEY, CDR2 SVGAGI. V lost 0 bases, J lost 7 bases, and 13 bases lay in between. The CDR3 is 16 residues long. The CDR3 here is CASSYSAGSLNSPLHF. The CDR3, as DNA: TGTGCCAGCAGTTACTCGGCAGGGTCCCTAAATTCACCCCTCCACTTT.

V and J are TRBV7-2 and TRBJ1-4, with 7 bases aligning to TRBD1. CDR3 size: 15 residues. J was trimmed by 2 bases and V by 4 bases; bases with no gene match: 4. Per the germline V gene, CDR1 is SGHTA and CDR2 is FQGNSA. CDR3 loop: CASSSTTGTNEKLFF. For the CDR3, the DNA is TGTGCCAGCAGCTCGACGACAGGGACTAATGAAAAACTGTTTTTT.

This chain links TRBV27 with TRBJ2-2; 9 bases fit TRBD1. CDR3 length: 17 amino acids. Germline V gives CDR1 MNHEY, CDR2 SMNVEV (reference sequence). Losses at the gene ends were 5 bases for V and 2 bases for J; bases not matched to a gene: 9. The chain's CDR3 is CASSPYRGLQNTGELFF. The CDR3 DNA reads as TGTGCCAGCAGTCCCTACAGGGGGCTACAAAACACCGGGGAGCTGTTTTTT.

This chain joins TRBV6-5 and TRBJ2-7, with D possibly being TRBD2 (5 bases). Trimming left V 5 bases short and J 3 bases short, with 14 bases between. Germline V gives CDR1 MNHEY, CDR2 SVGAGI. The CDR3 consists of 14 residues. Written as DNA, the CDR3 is TGTGCCAGCAGTCGCTGGGGAGTTCACTACGAGCAGTACTTC. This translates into CASSRWGVHYEQYF.

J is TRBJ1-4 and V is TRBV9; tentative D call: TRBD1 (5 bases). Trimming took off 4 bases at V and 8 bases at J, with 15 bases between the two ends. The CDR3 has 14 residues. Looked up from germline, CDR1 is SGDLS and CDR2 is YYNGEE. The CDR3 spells CASSFSTVGEKLFF. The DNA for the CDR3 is TGTGCCAGCAGCTTCTCGACAGTGGGAGAAAAACTGTTTTTT.